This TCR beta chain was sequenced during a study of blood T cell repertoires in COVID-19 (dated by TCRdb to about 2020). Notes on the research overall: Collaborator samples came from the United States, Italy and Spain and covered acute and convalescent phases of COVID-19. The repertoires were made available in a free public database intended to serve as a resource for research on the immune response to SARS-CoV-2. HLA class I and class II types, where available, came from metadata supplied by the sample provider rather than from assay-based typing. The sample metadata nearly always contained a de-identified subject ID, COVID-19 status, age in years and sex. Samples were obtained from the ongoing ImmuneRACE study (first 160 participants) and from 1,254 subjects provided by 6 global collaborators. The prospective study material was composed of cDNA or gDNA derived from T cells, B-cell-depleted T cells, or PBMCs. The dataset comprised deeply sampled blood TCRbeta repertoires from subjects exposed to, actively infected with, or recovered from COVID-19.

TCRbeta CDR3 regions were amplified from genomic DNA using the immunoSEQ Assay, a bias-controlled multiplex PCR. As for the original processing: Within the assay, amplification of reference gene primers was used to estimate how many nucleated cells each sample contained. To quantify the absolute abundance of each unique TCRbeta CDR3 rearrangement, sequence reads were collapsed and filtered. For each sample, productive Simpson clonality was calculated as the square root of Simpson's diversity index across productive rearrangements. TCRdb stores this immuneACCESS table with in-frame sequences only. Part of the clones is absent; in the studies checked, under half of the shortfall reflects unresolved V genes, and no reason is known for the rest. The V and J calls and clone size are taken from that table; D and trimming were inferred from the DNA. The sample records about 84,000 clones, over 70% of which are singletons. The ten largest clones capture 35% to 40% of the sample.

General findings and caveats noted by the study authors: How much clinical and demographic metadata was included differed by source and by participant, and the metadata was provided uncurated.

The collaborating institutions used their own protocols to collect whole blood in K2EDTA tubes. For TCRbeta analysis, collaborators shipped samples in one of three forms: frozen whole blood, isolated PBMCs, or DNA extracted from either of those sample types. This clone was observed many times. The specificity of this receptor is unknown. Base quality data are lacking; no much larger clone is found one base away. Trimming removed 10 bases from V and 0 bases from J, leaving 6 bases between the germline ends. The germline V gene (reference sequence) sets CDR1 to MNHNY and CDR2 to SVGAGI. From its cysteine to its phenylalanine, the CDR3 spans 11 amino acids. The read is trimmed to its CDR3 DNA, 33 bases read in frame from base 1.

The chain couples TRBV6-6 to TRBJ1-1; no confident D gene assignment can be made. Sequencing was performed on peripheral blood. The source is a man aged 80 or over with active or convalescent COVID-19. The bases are TGTGCCACCACGGTGAACACTGAAGCTTTCTTT. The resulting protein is CATTVNTEAFF.